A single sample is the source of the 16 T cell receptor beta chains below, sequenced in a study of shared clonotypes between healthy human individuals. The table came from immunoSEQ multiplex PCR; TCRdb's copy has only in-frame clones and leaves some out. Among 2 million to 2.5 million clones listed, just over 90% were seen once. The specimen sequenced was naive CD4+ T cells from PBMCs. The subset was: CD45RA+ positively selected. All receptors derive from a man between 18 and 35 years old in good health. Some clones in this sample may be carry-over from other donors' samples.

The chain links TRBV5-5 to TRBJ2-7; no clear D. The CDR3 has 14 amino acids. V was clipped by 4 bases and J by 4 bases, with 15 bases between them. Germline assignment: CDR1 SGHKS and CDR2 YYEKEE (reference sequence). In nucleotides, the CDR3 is TGTGCCAGCAGCCCCCGGTTGGACGCTTACGAGCAGTACTTC. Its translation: CASSPRLDAYEQYF.

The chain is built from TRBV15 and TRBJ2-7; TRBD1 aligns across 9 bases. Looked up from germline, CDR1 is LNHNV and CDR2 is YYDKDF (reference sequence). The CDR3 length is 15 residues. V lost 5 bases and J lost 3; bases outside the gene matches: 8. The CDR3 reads CATSRPGQGGYEQYF. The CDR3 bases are TGTGCCACCAGCCGACCGGGACAGGGAGGCTACGAGCAGTACTTC.

The CDR3 sequence is CASSPSPGREYF. In nucleotides, the CDR3 is TGTGCCAGCAGCCCATCACCGGGACGGGAGTACTTC. The V and J genes are TRBV28 and TRBJ2-4; either TRBD1 or TRBD2 may fit D (5 bases each). The CDR3 is 12 amino acids. Trimming stripped 6 bases from V and 14 bases from J, with 17 bases between. The germline CDR1 and CDR2 sequences are MDHEN and SYDVKM.

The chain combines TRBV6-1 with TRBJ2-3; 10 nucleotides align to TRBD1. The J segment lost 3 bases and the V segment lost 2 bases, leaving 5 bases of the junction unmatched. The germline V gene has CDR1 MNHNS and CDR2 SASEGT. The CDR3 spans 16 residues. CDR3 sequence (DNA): TGTGCCAGCAGTGAACTGCCGGGACAGGGGACAGATACGCAGTATTTT. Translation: CASSELPGQGTDTQYF.

CDR3 coding DNA: TGTGCCTGGAGTGTGGGGGGGTTCCACGAGCAGTACTTC. Its protein is CAWSVGGFHEQYF. The gene calls are TRBV30 and TRBJ2-7, with TRBD2 matching over 7 bases. This CDR3 has 13 residues. Germline V gene lookup returns CDR1 GTSNPN and CDR2 SVGIG (reference sequence). J lost 5 bases, V lost 0 bases, and 4 bases had no gene match.

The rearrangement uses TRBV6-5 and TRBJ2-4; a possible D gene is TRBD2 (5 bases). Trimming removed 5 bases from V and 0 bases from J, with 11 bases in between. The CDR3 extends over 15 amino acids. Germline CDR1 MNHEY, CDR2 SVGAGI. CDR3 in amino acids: CASSRTGIAKNIQYF. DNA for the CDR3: TGTGCCAGCAGTCGAACCGGGATAGCCAAAAACATTCAGTACTTC.

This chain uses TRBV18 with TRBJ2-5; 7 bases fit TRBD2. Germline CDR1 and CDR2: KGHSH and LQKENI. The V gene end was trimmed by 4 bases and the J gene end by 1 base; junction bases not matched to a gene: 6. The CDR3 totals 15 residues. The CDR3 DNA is TGTGCCAGCTCACGGGAGCGGGGATCCCAAGAGACCCAGTACTTC. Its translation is CASSRERGSQETQYF. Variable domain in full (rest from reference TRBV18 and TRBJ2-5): NAGVMQNPRHLVRRRGQEARLRCSPMKGHSHVYWYRQLPEEGLKFMVYLQKENIIDESGMPKERFSAEFPKEGPSILRIQQVVRGDSAAYFCASSRERGSQETQYFGPGTRLLVL.

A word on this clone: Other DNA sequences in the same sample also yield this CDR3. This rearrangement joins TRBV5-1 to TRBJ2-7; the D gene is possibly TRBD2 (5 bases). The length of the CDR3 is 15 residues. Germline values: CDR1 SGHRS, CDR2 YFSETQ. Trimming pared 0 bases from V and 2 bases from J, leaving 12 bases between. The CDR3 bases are TGCGCCAGCAGCTTGGCCGGCGGGCTGACCTACGAGCAGTACTTC. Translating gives CASSLAGGLTYEQYF.

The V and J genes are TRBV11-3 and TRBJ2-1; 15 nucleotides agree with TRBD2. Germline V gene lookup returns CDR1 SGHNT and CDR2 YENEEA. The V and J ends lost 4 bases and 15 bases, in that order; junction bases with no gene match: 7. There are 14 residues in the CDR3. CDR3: CASSSQGLAGGLFF. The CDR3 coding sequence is TGTGCCAGCAGCTCCCAGGGACTAGCGGGAGGTCTGTTCTTC.

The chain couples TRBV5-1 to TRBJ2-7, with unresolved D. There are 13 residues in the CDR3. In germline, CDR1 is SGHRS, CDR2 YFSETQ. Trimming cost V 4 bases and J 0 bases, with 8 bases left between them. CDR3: CASSTYSSYEQYF. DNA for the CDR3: TGCGCCAGCAGCACCTATAGCTCCTACGAGCAGTACTTC.

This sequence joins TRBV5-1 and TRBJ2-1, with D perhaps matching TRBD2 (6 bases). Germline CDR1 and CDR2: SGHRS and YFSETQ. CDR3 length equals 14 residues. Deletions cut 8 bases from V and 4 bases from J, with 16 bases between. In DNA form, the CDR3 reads TGCGCCAGTCGGGACGCCCGGGGGTACAATGAGCAGTTCTTC. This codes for CASRDARGYNEQFF.

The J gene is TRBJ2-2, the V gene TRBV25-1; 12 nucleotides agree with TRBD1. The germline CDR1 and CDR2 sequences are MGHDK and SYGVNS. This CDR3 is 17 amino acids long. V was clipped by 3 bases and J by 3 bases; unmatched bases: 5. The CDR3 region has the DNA TGTGCCAGCAGTGATTACCGGGACAGGGGGCACACCGGGGAGCTGTTTTTT. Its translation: CASSDYRDRGHTGELFF.

The CDR3 DNA reads as TGTGCCAGCAGCTTAGTAGCCCAATGGGGCACAGATACGCAGTATTTT. Protein: CASSLVAQWGTDTQYF. The V call is TRBV7-2, the J call TRBJ2-3; no reliable D call. This CDR3 is built from 16 residues. V was clipped by 1 base and J by 1 base, with 12 bases between them. Looked up from germline, CDR1 is SGHTA and CDR2 is FQGNSA.

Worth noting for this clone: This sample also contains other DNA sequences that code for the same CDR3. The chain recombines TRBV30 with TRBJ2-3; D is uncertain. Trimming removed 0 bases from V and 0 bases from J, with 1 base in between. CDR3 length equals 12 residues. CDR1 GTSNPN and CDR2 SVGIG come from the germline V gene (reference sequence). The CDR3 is CAWSVSTDTQYF. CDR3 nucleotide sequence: TGTGCCTGGAGTGTAAGCACAGATACGCAGTATTTT.

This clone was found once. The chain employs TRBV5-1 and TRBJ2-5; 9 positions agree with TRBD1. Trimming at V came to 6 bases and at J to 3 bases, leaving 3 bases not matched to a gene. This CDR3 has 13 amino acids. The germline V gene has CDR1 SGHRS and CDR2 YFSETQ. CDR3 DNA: TGCGCCAGCATGCGGACAGGGGAAGAGACCCAGTACTTC. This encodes CASMRTGEETQYF.

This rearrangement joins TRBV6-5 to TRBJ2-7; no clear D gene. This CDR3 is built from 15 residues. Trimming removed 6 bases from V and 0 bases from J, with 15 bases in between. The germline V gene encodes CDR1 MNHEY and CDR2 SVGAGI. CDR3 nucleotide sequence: TGTGCCAGCAGGACCCCGAGCCGCTACTCCTACGAGCAGTACTTC. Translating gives CASRTPSRYSYEQYF.